This T cell receptor (beta chain) was identified in a study of tumor-infiltrating lymphocytes in localized non-small cell lung cancer. In the study overall: Each patient gave resected tumor and non-adjacent uninvolved lung tissue. Study results and caveats: Different pieces of the same tissue went to different assays, confounding technical variation with intratumor heterogeneity.

Generated by immunoSEQ multiplex PCR, the TCRdb table keeps only in-frame clones and is missing some. The repertoire includes approximately 15,000 clones, more than 60% of them detected once, and 6.5% sits in the top ten. A remark on this clone: Its antigen remains unidentified.

This CDR3 has 11 amino acids. The germline CDR1 and CDR2 sequences are SGHTA and FQGNSA. Trimming removed 5 bases from V and 8 bases from J, with 8 bases in between. The clonotype was recovered from a human donor with non-small cell lung cancer. Sequencing used lung tumor tissue. J is TRBJ2-3 and V is TRBV7-2; D is ambiguous. CDR3 protein: CASSNRVTQYF. In DNA form, the CDR3 reads TGTGCCAGCAGCAACCGGGTTACGCAGTATTTT. Full variable domain (missing parts from reference TRBV7-2 and TRBJ2-3): GAGVSQSPSNKVTEKGKDVELRCDPISGHTALYWYRQSLGQGLEFLIYFQGNSAPDKSGLPSDRFSAERTGGSVSTLTIQRTQQEDSAVYLCASSNRVTQYFGPGTRLTVL.